The rows below give T cell receptor beta chains drawn from one sample of a study of blood T cell repertoires in COVID-19. Assay used: immunoSEQ multiplex PCR; TCRdb lists only in-frame clones, some missing. The data contain roughly 250,000 clones, 82% of them seen just once; the ten biggest clones take up roughly 4.9%. The sample comprised peripheral blood. These receptors all come from a woman of 80 years or more with active or convalescent COVID-19. Both conserved end residues are part of each CDR3. A D gene is named only where the DNA matches it firmly. A clone size is listed for some rows: how often the clone was seen (once, few, many), or a class if it is expanded.

j_call d_call clone_size v_call cdr3_aa cdr3_nt
TRBJ2-3 TRBD1 - TRBV10-3 CAISKVPRGSIPTDTQYF TGTGCCATCAGCAAGGTACCCAGGGGGTCCATTCCCACAGATACGCAGTATTTT
TRBJ1-2 TRBD1 - TRBV6-6 CASRGQGGLHTF TGTGCCAGCAGGGGACAGGGAGGTTTACACACCTTC
TRBJ1-4 - - TRBV7-9 CAARQGSNEKLFF TGTGCCGCGAGGCAGGGCTCTAATGAAAAACTGTTTTTT
TRBJ2-2 TRBD2 - TRBV5-1 CASSLATGGPGTGELFF TGCGCCAGCAGCTTGGCTACGGGAGGGCCCGGCACCGGGGAGCTGTTTTTT
TRBJ1-2 - - TRBV5-8 CASSLPGIVDGYTF TGTGCCAGCAGCTTGCCAGGGATAGTCGATGGCTACACCTTC
TRBJ1-1 - few TRBV2 CASSEMAGVNTEAFF TGTGCCAGCAGTGAAATGGCCGGGGTGAACACTGAAGCTTTCTTT
TRBJ2-1 TRBD2 - TRBV10-1 CASSEDWRGVEQFF TGCGCCAGCAGTGAGGACTGGCGGGGGGTTGAGCAGTTCTTC
TRBJ2-7 - once TRBV5-1 CASSLGPGQYEQYF TGCGCCAGCAGCTTGGGGCCAGGGCAATACGAGCAGTACTTC
TRBJ1-1 - - TRBV5-5 CASSGTSRTEAFF TGTGCCAGCAGCGGGACTAGCCGCACTGAAGCTTTCTTT
TRBJ2-7 TRBD2 few TRBV6-1 CASSESSVGGTEQYF TGTGCCAGCAGTGAAAGTAGTGTGGGAGGGACCGAGCAGTACTTC
TRBJ2-4 TRBD1 - TRBV30 CAWRDRVLAKNIQYF TGTGCCTGGAGGGACAGGGTTTTGGCCAAAAACATTCAGTACTTC
TRBJ2-5 TRBD1 - TRBV5-5 CASSSGTGSYQETQYF TGTGCCAGCAGCTCCGGGACAGGCTCGTACCAAGAGACCCAGTACTTC
TRBJ2-3 TRBD2 once TRBV24-1 CATSDLPGLAGVPGTQYF TGTGCCACCAGTGATTTGCCGGGACTAGCGGGAGTTCCGGGGACGCAGTATTTT
TRBJ2-1 - few TRBV28 CASSTSIVAGYDEQFF TGTGCCAGCAGTACCAGCATCGTAGCCGGGTACGATGAGCAGTTCTTC
TRBJ1-1 - - TRBV30 CAWSVQANTEAFF TGTGCCTGGAGTGTACAGGCGAACACTGAAGCTTTCTTT
TRBJ1-2 - - TRBV5-1 CASSPDSTNYHGYTF TGCGCCAGCAGCCCTGACAGTACGAACTATCATGGCTACACCTTC
TRBJ2-1 - - TRBV11-2 CASSLGLNNEQFF TGTGCCAGCAGCTTAGGACTGAACAATGAGCAGTTCTTC
TRBJ1-1 TRBD1 - TRBV5-1 CASSRGPTMNTEAFF TGCGCCAGCAGTAGGGGGCCCACTATGAACACTGAAGCTTTCTTT
TRBJ2-4 TRBD2 - TRBV24-1 CATSDSLAGHIQYF TGTGCCACCAGTGATTCACTAGCGGGTCACATTCAGTACTTC
TRBJ1-2 - - TRBV19 CASSMDSYGYTF TGTGCCAGTAGTATGGACAGCTATGGCTACACCTTC
TRBJ2-7 - - TRBV28 CASSQDTSYEQYF TGTGCCAGCAGTCAGGACACCTCCTACGAGCAGTACTTC
TRBJ2-1 TRBD2 - TRBV5-1 CASGGTSGNPSYNEQFF TGCGCCAGCGGTGGGACTAGCGGGAATCCTTCCTACAATGAGCAGTTCTTC
TRBJ1-2 - - TRBV2 CASSEAQTGYGGYTF TGTGCCAGCAGTGAAGCACAGACAGGCTACGGGGGCTACACCTTC
TRBJ1-1 - few TRBV28 CASSLRAGLNTEAFF TGTGCCAGCAGTTTGAGGGCCGGTTTGAACACTGAAGCTTTCTTT
TRBJ2-5 - - TRBV19 CASSSRKQGQQETQYF TGTGCCAGTAGTTCTAGAAAACAAGGACAGCAAGAGACCCAGTACTTC
TRBJ1-2 - once TRBV5-4 CASSLPGSPNYGYTF TGTGCCAGCAGCTTACCGGGGTCCCCTAACTATGGCTACACCTTC
TRBJ2-3 TRBD2 - TRBV7-9 CASSLFASGGEADTQYF TGTGCCAGCAGCTTATTCGCTAGCGGGGGCGAGGCAGATACGCAGTATTTT
TRBJ2-7 TRBD1 once TRBV6-5 CASRTGQGYEQYF TGTGCCAGCAGGACGGGACAGGGATACGAGCAGTACTTC
TRBJ1-3 TRBD1 - TRBV4-2 CASSRQPGQGAGNTIYF TGTGCCAGCAGCCGCCAGCCGGGACAGGGGGCTGGAAACACCATATATTTT
TRBJ1-4 - - TRBV3-1/TRBV3-2 CASSFNGEKLFF TGTGCCAGCAGTTTCAACGGGGAAAAACTGTTTTTT
TRBJ2-1 TRBD2 - TRBV28 CASSYGLAGDNEQFF TGTGCCAGCAGTTATGGACTAGCGGGGGACAATGAGCAGTTCTTC
TRBJ1-5 - - TRBV28 CASSGRTRAYQPQHF TGTGCCAGCAGCGGGAGGACAAGGGCCTATCAGCCCCAGCATTTT
TRBJ2-1 TRBD2 - TRBV5-1 CASRERGLQNEQFF TGCGCCAGCAGGGAGCGGGGACTACAGAATGAGCAGTTCTTC
TRBJ1-5 - - TRBV12-2 CASRLCFKGQKYSNQPQHF TGTGCAAGTCGCTTATGCTTTAAGGGACAAAAATATAGCAATCAGCCCCAGCATTTT
TRBJ1-1 - - TRBV11-2 CASSLGGGNTEAFF TGTGCCAGCAGCCTGGGAGGGGGGAACACTGAAGCTTTCTTT
TRBJ1-2 - - TRBV19 CASTLPGTWYGYTF TGTGCCAGTACCCTCCCAGGGACATGGTATGGCTACACCTTC
TRBJ2-7 TRBD2 - TRBV6-2/TRBV6-3 CASSRSLSSGTLDEQYF TGTGCCAGCAGTCGCTCCCTCTCCAGCGGGACCCTGGACGAGCAGTACTTC
TRBJ1-2 - - TRBV28 CASSPTGVYGYTF TGTGCCAGCAGTCCAACAGGAGTCTATGGCTACACCTTC
TRBJ2-7 TRBD2 - TRBV28 CASSFSRTSGILSYEQYF TGTGCCAGCAGTTTCTCAAGGACTAGCGGGATTCTATCCTACGAGCAGTACTTC
TRBJ2-3 TRBD2 - TRBV6-1 CASSEWTSGGGSTDTQYF TGTGCCAGCAGTGAGTGGACTAGCGGGGGGGGAAGCACAGATACGCAGTATTTT
TRBJ2-5 - - TRBV3-1/TRBV3-2 CASSQVGGTQYF TGTGCCAGCAGCCAAGTAGGGGGGACCCAGTACTTC
TRBJ2-1 - - TRBV3-1/TRBV3-2 CASSRRDGSYNEQFF TGTGCCAGCAGCCGGCGGGACGGCTCCTACAATGAGCAGTTCTTC
TRBJ1-2 - - TRBV9 CASSGDWTKTNYGYTF TGTGCCAGCAGCGGGGACTGGACCAAGACTAACTATGGCTACACCTTC
TRBJ1-2 - few TRBV2 CASSERTKGSYGYTF TGTGCCAGCAGTGAACGCACGAAGGGGTCTTATGGCTACACCTTC
TRBJ1-6 - - TRBV5-1 CASSVTVGSPLHF TGCGCCAGCAGCGTAACAGTAGGCTCACCCCTCCACTTT
TRBJ1-3 TRBD1 - TRBV7-2 CASSLDRVSGNTIYF TGTGCCAGCAGCTTGGACAGGGTCTCTGGAAACACCATATATTTT
TRBJ2-5 - once TRBV29-1 CSVASHLRPGETQYF TGCAGCGTAGCTTCCCACCTCCGCCCAGGAGAGACCCAGTACTTC
TRBJ2-2 - - TRBV10-1 CASSGGPQGTGELFF TGCGCCAGCAGTGGGGGGCCCCAGGGCACCGGGGAGCTGTTTTTT
TRBJ2-2 - - TRBV11-2 CASSFSGYTGELFF TGTGCCAGCAGCTTTAGCGGTTACACCGGGGAGCTGTTTTTT
TRBJ2-3 - - TRBV19 CASSIGQGSTYTQYF TGTGCCAGTAGTATAGGGCAGGGCTCGACGTATACGCAGTATTTT